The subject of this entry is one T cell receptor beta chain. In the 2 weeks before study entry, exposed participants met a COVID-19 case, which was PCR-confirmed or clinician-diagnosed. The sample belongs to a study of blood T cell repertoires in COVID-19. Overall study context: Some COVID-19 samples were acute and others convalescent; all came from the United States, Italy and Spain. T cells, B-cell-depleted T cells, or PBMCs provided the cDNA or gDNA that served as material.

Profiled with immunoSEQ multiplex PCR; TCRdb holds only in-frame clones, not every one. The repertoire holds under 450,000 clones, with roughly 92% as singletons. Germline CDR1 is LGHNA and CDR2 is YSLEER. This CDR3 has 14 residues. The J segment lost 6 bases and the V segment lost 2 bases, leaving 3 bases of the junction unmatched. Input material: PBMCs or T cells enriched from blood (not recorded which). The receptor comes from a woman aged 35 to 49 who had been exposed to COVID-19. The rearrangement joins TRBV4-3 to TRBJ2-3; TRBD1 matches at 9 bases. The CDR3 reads CASSQWTGADTQYF. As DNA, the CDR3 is TGCGCCAGCAGCCAATGGACAGGGGCCGATACGCAGTATTTT.